One and the same sample provided the 28 T cell receptor beta chains below, sequenced in a study of blood T cell repertoires in COVID-19. Repertoires were generated with immunoSEQ multiplex PCR, while TCRdb's copy carries only in-frame clones and drops some. The sample has about 220,000 clones; 70% to 90% are singletons. Sequenced input: PBMCs or T cells enriched from blood (not recorded which). Source of these receptors: a woman between 45 and 65 years old with acute COVID-19.

This chain uses TRBV5-1 with TRBJ2-5; D may be TRBD1 (6 bases). Germline V gives CDR1 SGHRS, CDR2 YFSETQ. The length of the CDR3 is 14 residues. Trimming cost V 4 bases and J 5 bases, with 15 bases left between them. This CDR3 is CASSVRAQGETQYF. CDR3 sequence (DNA): TGCGCCAGCAGCGTCCGGGCCCAGGGGGAGACCCAGTACTTC.

This rearrangement joins TRBV6-5 to TRBJ1-3; D is possibly TRBD1 (5 bases). V shed 2 bases and J shed 0 bases, with 11 bases lying between them. The CDR3 is made up of 16 amino acids. Germline CDR1 is MNHEY and CDR2 is SVGAGI. Here the CDR3 reads CASSYGGIRSGNTIYF. In nucleotides, the CDR3 is TGTGCCAGCAGTTACGGGGGGATACGCTCTGGAAACACCATATATTTT.

Remarks on this clone: The junction shows a germline mismatch at one end, possibly a read error. The gene calls are TRBV7-2 and TRBJ2-2, with D possibly matching TRBD2 (6 bases). The CDR3 loop spans 18 amino acids. From germline, CDR1 is SGHTA and CDR2 FQGNSA. The CDR3 loop is CASSLGLLPSANTGELFF. In nucleotides, the CDR3 is TGTGCCAGCAGTTTAGGACTACTCCCTTCCGCGAACACCGGGGAGCTGTTTTTT.

V gene TRBV7-2 combines with J gene TRBJ2-3; TRBD2 aligns across 9 bases. After removal of 1 base from V and 3 bases from J, the junction contained 8 bases not matched to a gene. This CDR3 is built from 17 residues. CDR1 and CDR2 (germline): SGHTA, FQGNSA. The CDR3, as DNA: TGTGCCAGCAGCTTAGTAGCCGGGACTAGCTTTACAGATACGCAGTATTTT. As protein: CASSLVAGTSFTDTQYF.

This clone was seen just once. The chain carries TRBV2 and TRBJ1-6, with a weak D call TRBD1 (6 bases). Looked up from germline, CDR1 is SNHLY and CDR2 is FYNNEI. The CDR3 is made up of 14 amino acids. V lost 6 bases and J lost 7, with 13 bases in between. The CDR3 here is CASRYRQGNSPLHF. In DNA, the CDR3 is TGTGCCAGCAGATATAGGCAGGGGAATTCACCCCTCCACTTT.

The J gene is TRBJ1-1, the V gene TRBV10-3; 7 bases are shared with TRBD1. Germline V gene lookup returns CDR1 ENHRY and CDR2 SYGVKD. This CDR3 is 16 amino acids long. Trimming cost V 5 bases and J 2 bases; bases outside gene matches: 11. DNA of the CDR3: TGTGCCATCAGTAGACAGGGACTAGGGGAAAACACTGAAGCTTTCTTT. This sequence encodes CAISRQGLGENTEAFF.

The V gene is TRBV9, the J gene TRBJ2-7; D is perhaps TRBD1 (6 bases). V dropped 3 bases and J dropped 6 bases, with 19 bases sitting between them. Germline CDR1 and CDR2: SGDLS and YYNGEE. CDR3 size: 15 residues. CDR3 coding DNA: TGTGCCAGCAGCGCCGAGGGAACAGGGAGTCGCGAGCAGTACTTC. Amino acids: CASSAEGTGSREQYF. The full variable domain, its missing parts supplied by reference TRBV9 and TRBJ2-7, is DSGVTQTPKHLITATGQRVTLRCSPRSGDLSVYWYQQSLDQGLQFLIQYYNGEERAKGNILERFSAQQFPDLHSELNLSSLELGDSALYFCASSAEGTGSREQYFGPGTRLTVT.

V usage is TRBV9 and J usage is TRBJ1-4; 8 bases map to TRBD1. The ends lost 3 bases at V and 2 bases at J; junction bases unmatched: 6. This CDR3 contains 16 residues. The germline CDR1 and CDR2 sequences are SGDLS and YYNGEE. CDR3 in amino acids: CASSAIAGGTNEKLFF. In nucleotides, the CDR3 is TGTGCCAGCAGCGCCATAGCAGGGGGCACTAATGAAAAACTGTTTTTT.

The rearrangement uses TRBV19 and TRBJ2-2; possibly TRBD1 for D (5 bases). Germline values: CDR1 LNHDA, CDR2 SQIVND (reference sequence). CDR3 length equals 14 residues. V was cut by 7 bases and J by 0 bases, with 9 bases left in between. DNA for the CDR3: TGTGCCAGTACCGAGACAGCGAACACCGGGGAGCTGTTTTTT. It codes for CASTETANTGELFF.

The chain joins TRBV7-8 to TRBJ2-7; 7 positions match TRBD1. Per the germline V gene, CDR1 is SGHVS and CDR2 is FQNEAQ. CDR3 size: 15 residues. Germline trimming cut 3 bases from V and 2 bases from J; bases unmatched to any gene: 7. The CDR3 bases are TGTGCCAGCAGCTTGTTTACAGGGGAGACCTACGAGCAGTACTTC. Translating gives CASSLFTGETYEQYF.

This rearrangement joins TRBV9 to TRBJ2-5; 9 bases agree with TRBD1. CDR3 length equals 15 residues. After removal of 5 bases from V and 2 bases from J, the junction contained 7 bases not matched to a gene. CDR1 and CDR2 (germline): SGDLS, YYNGEE. The CDR3 nucleotides read TGTGCCAGCAGTGAACAGGGGGCGTTACAAGAGACCCAGTACTTC. It codes for CASSEQGALQETQYF.

V is TRBV4-3 and J is TRBJ2-1; no reliable D call. Trimming shortened V by 0 bases and J by 8 bases, and 8 bases separated the two germline ends. Germline V gene data show CDR1 as LGHNA and CDR2 as YSLEER. The CDR3 extends over 13 amino acids. CDR3 residues: CASSQDRFYEQFF. In DNA form, the CDR3 reads TGCGCCAGCAGCCAAGATCGGTTTTATGAGCAGTTCTTC.

The chain couples TRBV18 to TRBJ2-7; D possibly corresponds to TRBD1 (6 bases). The CDR3 extends over 13 amino acids. Germline V gene lookup returns CDR1 KGHSH and CDR2 LQKENI. V was clipped by 5 bases and J by 3 bases, with 11 bases between them. The CDR3 spells CASSGKQGYEQYF. The CDR3, as DNA: TGTGCCAGCTCAGGAAAACAGGGCTACGAGCAGTACTTC.

This chain connects TRBV20-1 to TRBJ1-2; D call uncertain. The CDR3 consists of 11 residues. The V end was cut by 6 bases, the J end by 6 bases, with 11 bases between. The germline V gene encodes CDR1 DFQATT and CDR2 SNEGSKA (reference sequence). In DNA form, the CDR3 reads TGCAGTGCGAAGAACAGTAATGGCTACACCTTC. Protein: CSAKNSNGYTF.

This chain joins TRBV4-1 and TRBJ2-1, with 10 bases that match TRBD2. V was pared by 4 bases and J by 3 bases, with 3 bases of the junction left unmatched. Germline V gene data show CDR1 as MGHRA and CDR2 as YSYEKL. The CDR3 length is 15 residues. CDR3 in DNA: TGCGCCAGCAGCCTAGCGGGAGGAGGCTACAATGAGCAGTTCTTC. As protein: CASSLAGGGYNEQFF.

V and J are TRBV27 and TRBJ2-3; D gene uncertain. Germline assignment: CDR1 MNHEY and CDR2 SMNVEV (reference sequence). V shed 6 bases and J shed 0 bases, with 7 bases lying between them. This CDR3 has 13 residues. Written as DNA, the CDR3 is TGTGCCAGCAGATTTCTGAGCACAGATACGCAGTATTTT. Protein: CASRFLSTDTQYF.

The V and J genes are TRBV6-5 and TRBJ1-1; 7 nucleotides line up with TRBD1. The V gene end was trimmed by 2 bases and the J gene end by 4 bases; junction bases not matched to a gene: 7. Germline V gene data show CDR1 as MNHEY and CDR2 as SVGAGI. The CDR3 consists of 15 residues. CDR3 coding DNA: TGTGCCAGCAGTTACAGTCCTCGGGACAGCACTGAAGCTTTCTTT. This sequence encodes CASSYSPRDSTEAFF.

The chain recombines TRBV6-2 or TRBV6-3 with TRBJ2-5, with TRBD2 identical over 12 bases. The germline V gene encodes CDR1 MNHEY and CDR2 SVGEGT. Losses at the gene ends were 5 bases for V and 4 bases for J; bases not matched to a gene: 14. The CDR3 spans 18 residues. DNA of the CDR3: TGTGCCAGCAGTATAAGACTAGCGGGAGAATCCCCCCGAGAGACCCAGTACTTC. Encoded protein: CASSIRLAGESPRETQYF.

The chain couples TRBV18 to TRBJ2-1, with a weak D call TRBD2 (6 bases). CDR1 and CDR2 (germline): KGHSH, LQKENI. This CDR3 is 15 amino acids long. V was pared by 6 bases and J by 6 bases, with 18 bases between. CDR3 amino acids: CASSGDSLKANEQFF. The CDR3, as DNA: TGTGCCAGCTCTGGGGACTCCCTAAAGGCCAATGAGCAGTTCTTC.

The chain is built from TRBV7-2 and TRBJ2-1, with a possible D match to TRBD2 (6 bases). The CDR3 has 16 amino acids. Germline V lookup: CDR1 SGHTA, CDR2 FQGNSA. The V and J ends lost 5 bases and 0 bases respectively, with 14 bases between them. In DNA, the CDR3 is TGTGCCAGCAGCGCTTGGGGGGTTATCTCCTACAATGAGCAGTTCTTC. Its translation is CASSAWGVISYNEQFF.

The CDR3 reads CASSYSWGDNEQFF. CDR3 sequence (DNA): TGTGCCAGCAGTTACTCCTGGGGGGACAATGAGCAGTTCTTC. This chain uses TRBV6-5 with TRBJ2-1, with a tentative D call TRBD2 (6 bases). This CDR3 is built from 14 residues. The germline V and J ends were trimmed by 0 bases and 5 bases, with 8 bases remaining between them. Germline loops: CDR1 MNHEY, CDR2 SVGAGI.

In its sample, this clone was seen a few times. The chain employs TRBV28 and TRBJ1-1; no reliable D call. Trimming removed 2 bases from V and 7 bases from J, with 8 bases in between. Germline V gives CDR1 MDHEN, CDR2 SYDVKM. CDR3 length: 12 amino acids. The CDR3 loop reads CASSLMRDEAFF. The CDR3, as DNA: TGTGCCAGCAGTTTAATGAGGGATGAAGCTTTCTTT.

This clone appeared a single time. The V call is TRBV13, the J call TRBJ1-3; 9 positions match TRBD1. From germline, CDR1 is PRHDT and CDR2 FYEKMQ (reference sequence). The CDR3 spans 15 residues. Trimming cost V 5 bases and J 7 bases; bases outside gene matches: 9. The CDR3 region has the DNA TGTGCCAGCAGCCCCCAGGGGACAGGGTTGAACACCATATATTTT. It translates to CASSPQGTGLNTIYF.

The chain is built from TRBV30 and TRBJ1-3; tentatively, D is TRBD1 (5 bases). V lost 1 base to trimming and J lost 0 bases, with 10 bases between them. This CDR3 has 15 amino acids. Germline loops: CDR1 GTSNPN, CDR2 SVGIG (reference sequence). CDR3 nucleotide sequence: TGTGCCTGGAGTGAGGGGCCAGTCTCTGGAAACACCATATATTTT. It is translated as CAWSEGPVSGNTIYF.

This chain links TRBV28 with TRBJ2-1, with 7 bases lining up with TRBD2. Per germline, CDR1 MDHEN and CDR2 SYDVKM. The CDR3 runs 14 residues. With 6 bases clipped from V and 1 base from J, the junction kept 3 bases outside the gene matches. CDR3 in amino acids: CASRSSGSYNEQFF. In nucleotides, the CDR3 is TGTGCCAGCAGATCTAGCGGTTCCTACAATGAGCAGTTCTTC.

In its sample, this clone was seen once. The DNA of the CDR3 is TGTGCCAGTAGTAGGGGGACTAGCGAGGGGAGCGAGCAGTACTTC. Residues: CASSRGTSEGSEQYF. V is TRBV19 and J is TRBJ2-7; the match to TRBD2 covers 10 bases. There are 15 residues in the CDR3. Per germline, CDR1 LNHDA and CDR2 SQIVND (reference sequence). V trimming: 4 bases; J trimming: 6 bases; junction bases outside the gene matches: 9.

CDR3 nucleotides: TGTGCCAGCAGCCGTTTCCGGGAGAGGGACGATGAGCAGTTCTTC. It specifies CASSRFRERDDEQFF. The chain has TRBV21-1 and TRBJ2-1; the table's D call of TRBD2 was not tested on the DNA. TRBV21-1 constitutes a pseudogene. This CDR3 contains 15 residues.

This clone was picked up a small number of times. In DNA, the CDR3 is TGTGCCAGCAGCTTAGTCGACTTTAGTAACTATGGCTACACCTTC. Its translation: CASSLVDFSNYGYTF. V and J are TRBV7-9 and TRBJ1-2, with D unclear. CDR1 is SEHNR and CDR2 is FQNEAQ in the germline V gene (reference sequence). The CDR3 length is 15 residues. The V and J ends lost 1 base and 1 base respectively, with 10 bases between them.